What follows are 6 T cell receptor beta chains derived from one specimen sequenced in a study of blood T cell repertoires in COVID-19 (dated by TCRdb to about 2020). Library generation was performed with the immunoSEQ multiplex PCR assay. Drawn from immuneACCESS, this table holds only the in-frame rearrangements with V and J called that TCRdb kept. Clones are partly lost; checked studies trace under half to an unresolved V gene and leave the rest unexplained. The sample table holds around 700,000 clones, of which 80% to 90% were seen once. Clones ranked in the top ten supply under 0.3% of the sample. Material for sequencing was peripheral blood. These receptors came from a woman between 18 and 29 years old with acute or convalescent COVID-19.

The rearrangement links TRBV9 to TRBJ1-2, with 7 bases matching TRBD1. This CDR3 is built from 16 residues. CDR1 SGDLS and CDR2 YYNGEE come from the germline V gene. V was pared by 3 bases and J by 5 bases, with 13 bases of the junction left unmatched. The CDR3 is CASSAPMSRQGYGYTF. The CDR3 nucleotides are TGTGCCAGCAGCGCGCCCATGTCCAGACAGGGATATGGCTACACCTTC.

This clone was picked up one time. This chain uses TRBV6-5 with TRBJ1-1; possible D gene TRBD1, 5 bases. This CDR3 has 14 residues. V lost 7 bases and J lost 2, with 14 bases in between. Germline lookup yields CDR1 MNHEY and CDR2 SVGAGI. The CDR3 coding sequence is TGTGCCAGCATCACCGGGGGAGTTAACACTGAAGCTTTCTTT. Amino acids: CASITGGVNTEAFF.

V and J are TRBV30 and TRBJ1-2; perhaps TRBD1 as D (5 bases). This CDR3 spans 13 amino acids. Germline-derived CDR1 and CDR2 are GTSNPN and SVGIG (reference sequence). The ends were cut back, 1 base at V and 2 bases at J, with 8 bases in the middle. CDR3 region: CAWSGSGNYGYTF. The DNA for the CDR3 is TGTGCCTGGAGTGGTTCAGGGAACTATGGCTACACCTTC.

V is TRBV6-2 or TRBV6-3 and J is TRBJ1-1, with 9 bases matching TRBD1. The J segment lost 2 bases and the V segment lost 6 bases, leaving 10 bases of the junction unmatched. The CDR3 is 16 amino acids. The V gene's germline CDR1 is MNHEY and CDR2 SVGEGT. The DNA for the CDR3 is TGTGCCAGCAGCTTACTCGCACAGGGGGCCAACACTGAAGCTTTCTTT. As protein: CASSLLAQGANTEAFF.

This clone was counted a single time. The chain is built from TRBV5-1 and TRBJ1-6, with TRBD1 as a possible D gene (6 bases). Germline CDR1 is SGHRS and CDR2 is YFSETQ. This CDR3 comprises 13 residues. V shed 2 bases and J shed 7 bases, with 7 bases lying between them. The CDR3 is CASSFGQNSPLHF. In DNA form, the CDR3 reads TGCGCCAGCAGCTTCGGACAGAATTCACCCCTCCACTTT. Full variable domain (missing parts from reference TRBV5-1 and TRBJ1-6): KAGVTQTPRYLIKTRGQQVTLSCSPISGHRSVSWYQQTPGQGLQFLFEYFSETQRNKGNFPGRFSGRQFSNSRSEMNVSTLELGDSALYLCASSFGQNSPLHFGNGTRLTVT.

V and J are TRBV9 and TRBJ1-3; 8 bases are a match to TRBD1. The ends lost 0 bases at V and 4 bases at J; junction bases unmatched: 12. This CDR3 has 18 residues. CDR1 and CDR2 from the germline V gene are SGDLS and YYNGEE. The CDR3 DNA follows: TGTGCCAGCAGCGTAGGAGGGTCGTGGACAGGGTTAGGAAACACCATATATTTT. Its protein is CASSVGGSWTGLGNTIYF.